The 11 T cell receptor beta chains given below trace back to one sample, sequenced in a study of cytomegalovirus exposure and HLA in healthy donors. With 60 Vbeta and 13 Jbeta primers, the PCR was carried out. This table comes from immunoSEQ multiplex PCR, and its TCRdb copy is limited to in-frame clones, with some not included. The sample carries over 110,000 clones, approximately 78% recorded once. The sequenced sample was PBMCs. The receptor set was obtained from a middle-aged woman in good health and CMV-seropositive.

The rearrangement joins TRBV28 to TRBJ1-2; D may be TRBD1 (6 bases). Trimming cost V 10 bases and J 8 bases, with 17 bases left between them. Germline values: CDR1 MDHEN, CDR2 SYDVKM. The CDR3 has 12 amino acids. The CDR3 loop reads CATSGRGFGYTF. The CDR3 DNA sequence: TGTGCCACCTCGGGCAGGGGATTCGGCTACACCTTC.

The chain has TRBV28 and TRBJ1-3; TRBD1 matches at 7 bases. The V and J ends lost 5 bases and 0 bases, in that order; junction bases with no gene match: 13. Germline V CDR1 and CDR2: MDHEN, SYDVKM. The CDR3 runs 18 residues. CDR3 amino acids: CASSPHPGQAPSGNTIYF. The DNA for the CDR3 is TGTGCCAGCAGTCCACACCCAGGACAGGCCCCCTCTGGAAACACCATATATTTT. Together with reference TRBV28 and TRBJ1-3, the CDR3 gives the full variable domain: DVKVTQSSRYLVKRTGEKVFLECVQDMDHENMFWYRQDPGLGLRLIYFSYDVKMKEKGDIPEGYSVSREKKERFSLILESASTNQTSMYLCASSPHPGQAPSGNTIYFGEGSWLTVV.

V is TRBV7-9 and J is TRBJ2-5; D ambiguous. V was clipped by 5 bases and J by 0 bases, with 7 bases between them. Germline assignment: CDR1 SEHNR and CDR2 FQNEAQ (reference sequence). This CDR3 contains 13 residues. CDR3 region: CASSLRNQETQYF. CDR3 DNA sequence: TGTGCCAGCAGCCTCAGGAACCAAGAGACCCAGTACTTC.

This chain joins TRBV27 and TRBJ1-1, with D possibly matching TRBD1 (6 bases). V lost 9 bases to trimming and J lost 0 bases, with 17 bases between them. In germline, CDR1 is MNHEY, CDR2 SMNVEV (reference sequence). The CDR3 runs 15 residues. The CDR3 here is CASSSQGRVNTEAFF. CDR3 coding DNA: TGTGCCAGTTCTTCACAGGGACGCGTGAACACTGAAGCTTTCTTT.

The V and J genes are TRBV6-5 and TRBJ2-2, with a tentative D call TRBD1 (5 bases). This CDR3 comprises 15 residues. Germline CDR1 is MNHEY and CDR2 is SVGAGI. Trimming left V 5 bases short and J 2 bases short, with 12 bases between. The CDR3 protein is CASSLDSDNTGELFF. CDR3 nucleotide sequence: TGTGCCAGCAGTCTTGACAGCGATAACACCGGGGAGCTGTTTTTT.

The rearrangement links TRBV15 to TRBJ2-7; perhaps TRBD2 as D (5 bases). Germline CDR1 LNHNV, CDR2 YYDKDF (reference sequence). The CDR3 runs 16 residues. V gave up 0 bases and J gave up 0 bases, with 12 bases separating them. The DNA for the CDR3 is TGTGCCACCAGCAGAGATCGACCGGGATTCTCCTACGAGCAGTACTTC. Its protein is CATSRDRPGFSYEQYF.

The sample holds one count of this clone. The rearrangement links TRBV7-2 to TRBJ2-5; 10 bases agree with TRBD1. Unmatched junction bases numbered 3, after V lost 3 bases and J lost 5 bases. This CDR3 spans 14 amino acids. Germline values: CDR1 SGHTA, CDR2 FQGNSA. The CDR3 DNA sequence: TGTGCCAGCAGCTTCGGGACAGGGGTTGAGACCCAGTACTTC. Its translation is CASSFGTGVETQYF.

The gene calls are TRBV7-2 and TRBJ2-1; 16 bases fit TRBD2. The CDR3 is 16 residues long. The V gene end was trimmed by 2 bases and the J gene end by 9 bases; junction bases not matched to a gene: 4. The germline CDR1 and CDR2 sequences are SGHTA and FQGNSA. The chain's CDR3 is CASSLLGLAGGVEQFF. For the CDR3, the DNA is TGTGCCAGCAGCTTACTGGGACTAGCGGGAGGGGTTGAGCAGTTCTTC.

This sequence joins TRBV19 and TRBJ1-5, with TRBD1 identical over 7 bases. The CDR3 sequence is 17 residues long. The germline gives CDR1 LNHDA, CDR2 SQIVND (reference sequence). J gave up 0 bases and V 3 bases, and 8 bases lay outside the gene matches. The CDR3 DNA reads as TGTGCCAGTAGTATTCCCCGGGACAGATATAGCAATCAGCCCCAGCATTTT. It translates to CASSIPRDRYSNQPQHF.

The chain uses TRBV29-1 and TRBJ2-3; D ambiguous. Germline assignment: CDR1 SQVTM and CDR2 ANQGSEA. The CDR3 is 13 amino acids. V shed 5 bases and J shed 0 bases, with 9 bases lying between them. The DNA for the CDR3 is TGCAGCGTTCGCCCCAGTAGCACAGATACGCAGTATTTT. As protein: CSVRPSSTDTQYF.

This clone was observed a few times. The rearrangement uses TRBV5-4 and TRBJ2-7, with TRBD2 identical over 12 bases. Germline values: CDR1 SGHNT, CDR2 YYREEE (reference sequence). This CDR3 is 14 amino acids long. After removal of 4 bases from V and 5 bases from J, the junction contained 4 bases not matched to a gene. The CDR3 here is CASSPGLAGNEQYF. CDR3 nucleotides: TGTGCCAGCAGCCCCGGACTAGCGGGAAACGAGCAGTACTTC.